The clone carrying this T cell receptor (beta chain) appeared many times. Its specificity is unknown. CDR1 is SEHNR and CDR2 is FQNEAQ in the germline V gene (reference sequence). The V end was cut by 5 bases, the J end by 8 bases, with 24 bases between. This CDR3 is built from 16 residues. The record originates from a study of shared clonotypes between healthy human individuals. Study-level points and caveats: There were few donors, and this limited the genetic and exposure-history diversity represented.

TCRdb keeps only in-frame clones here, not all; method: immunoSEQ multiplex PCR. The sample lists about 490,000 clones; 60% to 85% were seen once. V usage is TRBV7-9 and J usage is TRBJ1-2; D remains unclear. The sequencing input was PBMCs. This TCR derives from a woman in her thirties or forties in good health. Some clones in this sample may be carry-over from other donors' samples. The CDR3 reads CASSPRLPGSGGGYTF. CDR3 DNA sequence: TGTGCCAGCAGCCCCAGACTTCCCGGTTCCGGCGGGGGCTACACCTTC.